This T cell receptor beta chain was sequenced during a study of cytomegalovirus exposure and HLA in healthy donors. 13 Jbeta primers and 60 Vbeta primers were used for the PCR. Data came from immunoSEQ multiplex PCR; TCRdb stores just in-frame clones and leaves some out. The sample has 150,000 or so clones, about four fifths seen once; the top ten hold 0.38%. The CDR3 spans 14 residues. The germline V gene encodes CDR1 MNHEY and CDR2 SVGAGI. Trimming removed 2 bases at V and 10 bases at J, with 15 bases between. This chain joins TRBV6-5 and TRBJ2-1; unclear D gene. Material for sequencing was PBMCs. The receptor was derived from a boy under 10 years old in good health and CMV-seronegative. The CDR3 DNA reads TGTGCCAGCAGTTACAGAGAGTCATCCCCGGAGCAGTTCTTC. This codes for CASSYRESSPEQFF.